The 6 T cell receptor beta chains in this list originate from one sample, sequenced in a study of cytotoxic CD8 clonotypes in ibrutinib-treated CLL (dated by TCRdb to about 2021). To prepare the library, the immunoSEQ multiplex PCR assay was applied. As stored in TCRdb, this immuneACCESS dataset retains in-frame rearrangements with V and J assigned. A fraction of the clones does not appear; measured against another copy, unresolved V genes explain less than half of the discrepancy, and the remainder lacks a known reason. This sample holds about 140,000 clones; more than 70% were observed only once. Together, the top ten hold around 7.6% of the sample. Sequenced material: PBMCs, taken after 36 months of ibrutinib treatment. Receptor source: a human donor with chronic lymphocytic leukemia.

The chain combines TRBV5-5 with TRBJ1-3, with unresolved D. The V gene lost 0 bases and the J gene lost 0 bases, with 10 bases spanning the gap. This CDR3 has 16 residues. Germline values: CDR1 SGHKS, CDR2 YYEKEE (reference sequence). The CDR3 bases are TGTGCCAGCAGCTTGGGGCGGGGTGACTCTGGAAACACCATATATTTT. Translation gives CASSLGRGDSGNTIYF.

The chain is built from TRBV7-2 and TRBJ2-2, with D perhaps matching TRBD2 (6 bases). Per germline, CDR1 SGHTA and CDR2 FQGNSA. This CDR3 is 16 amino acids long. Trimming took 2 bases from V and 1 from J, leaving 11 bases between them. The CDR3 DNA reads as TGTGCCAGCAGCTTAAACGGGGGAAAGAACACCGGGGAGCTGTTTTTT. Translated: CASSLNGGKNTGELFF.

This rearrangement joins TRBV13 to TRBJ1-6; D remains unclear. The CDR3 spans 16 residues. V was cut by 0 bases and J by 7 bases, with 13 bases left in between. In germline, CDR1 is PRHDT, CDR2 FYEKMQ (reference sequence). The CDR3 sequence is CASSLGVLQVNSPLHF. Here the CDR3 DNA reads TGTGCCAGCAGCTTAGGAGTACTCCAGGTCAATTCACCCCTCCACTTT.

This chain links TRBV14 with TRBJ1-1; D remains ambiguous. The CDR3 is 11 amino acids. CDR1 and CDR2 (germline): SGHDN, FVKESK. V lost 3 bases and J 5 bases, leaving 4 bases between the germline ends. The DNA of the CDR3 is TGTGCCAGCAGCCATGGTACTGAAGCTTTCTTT. Amino acids: CASSHGTEAFF.

This chain joins TRBV5-1 and TRBJ2-5; 10 nucleotides match TRBD2. The V gene's germline CDR1 is SGHRS and CDR2 YFSETQ. The CDR3 contains 17 residues. The junction had 10 bases not matched to a gene; V was cut back by 4 bases and J by 1 base. CDR3 loop: CASSTGLAEGFQETQYF. CDR3 DNA: TGCGCCAGCAGCACCGGACTAGCGGAGGGATTCCAAGAGACCCAGTACTTC.

The rearrangement joins TRBV21-1 to TRBJ1-5; the table's D gene call, TRBD1, was not cross checked with the DNA. TRBV21-1 is classified as a pseudogene. This CDR3 spans 20 amino acids. The CDR3 loop reads CASSLVRDRGLYYSNQPQHF. In DNA form, the CDR3 reads TGTGCCAGCAGCTTAGTAAGGGACAGGGGGTTATACTATAGCAATCAGCCCCAGCATTTT.